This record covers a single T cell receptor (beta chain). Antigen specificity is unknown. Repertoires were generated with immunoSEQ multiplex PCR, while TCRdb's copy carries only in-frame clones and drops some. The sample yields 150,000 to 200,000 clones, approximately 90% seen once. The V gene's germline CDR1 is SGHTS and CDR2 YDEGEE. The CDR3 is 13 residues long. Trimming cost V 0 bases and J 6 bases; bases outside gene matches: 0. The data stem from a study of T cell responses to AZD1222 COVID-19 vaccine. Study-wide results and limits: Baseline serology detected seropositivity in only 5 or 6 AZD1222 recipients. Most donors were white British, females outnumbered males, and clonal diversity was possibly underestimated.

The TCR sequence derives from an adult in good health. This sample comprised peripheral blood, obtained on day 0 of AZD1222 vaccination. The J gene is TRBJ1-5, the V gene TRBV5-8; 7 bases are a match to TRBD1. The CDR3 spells CASSLDRGQPQHF. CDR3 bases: TGTGCCAGCAGCTTGGACAGGGGTCAGCCCCAGCATTTT.